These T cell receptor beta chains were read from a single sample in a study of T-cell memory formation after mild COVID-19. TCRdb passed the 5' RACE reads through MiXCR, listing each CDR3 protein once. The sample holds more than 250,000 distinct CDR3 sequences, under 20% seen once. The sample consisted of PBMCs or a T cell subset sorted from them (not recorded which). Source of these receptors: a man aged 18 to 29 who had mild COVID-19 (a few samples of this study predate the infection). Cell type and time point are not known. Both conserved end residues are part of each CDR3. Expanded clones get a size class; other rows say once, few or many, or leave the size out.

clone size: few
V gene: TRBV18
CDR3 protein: CASSPRPSGGKETQYF

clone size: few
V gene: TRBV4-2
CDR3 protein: CASSLTGGRGTEAFF

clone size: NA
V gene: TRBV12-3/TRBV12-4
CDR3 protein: CASSFSSLIAGNEQFF

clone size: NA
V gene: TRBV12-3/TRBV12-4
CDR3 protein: CASSFRARSDTQYF

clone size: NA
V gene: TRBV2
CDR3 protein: CASRPRQGPETQYF

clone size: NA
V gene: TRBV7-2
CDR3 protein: CASSLGRSEQYF

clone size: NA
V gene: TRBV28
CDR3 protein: CASSLAGIGKTDTQYF

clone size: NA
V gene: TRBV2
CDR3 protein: CASSSTGIYGYTF

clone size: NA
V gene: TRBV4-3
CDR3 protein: CASSPLDSNTEAFF

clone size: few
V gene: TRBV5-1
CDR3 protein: CASSLEVSFTGPGNTIYF

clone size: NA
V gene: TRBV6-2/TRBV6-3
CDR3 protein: CASSYENVRDYTF

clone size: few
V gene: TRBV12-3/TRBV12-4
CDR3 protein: CASSQAQAFGNTIYF

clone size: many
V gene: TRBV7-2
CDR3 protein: CASSYSRDREKF

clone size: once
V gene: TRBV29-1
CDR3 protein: CSVRGSGRTGPGANVLTF

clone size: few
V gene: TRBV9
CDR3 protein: CASSGGLGNTIYF

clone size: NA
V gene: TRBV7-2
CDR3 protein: CASSFRGGGGQPQHF

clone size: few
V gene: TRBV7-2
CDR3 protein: CASTLMGGNTEAFF

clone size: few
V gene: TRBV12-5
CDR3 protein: CASGPSLRYEQYF

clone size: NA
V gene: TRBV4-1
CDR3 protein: CASSPMEGQDRVF

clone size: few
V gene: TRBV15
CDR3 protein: CATSRANSPFPPTGELFF

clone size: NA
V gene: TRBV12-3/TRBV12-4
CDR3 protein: CASSRGGELFF

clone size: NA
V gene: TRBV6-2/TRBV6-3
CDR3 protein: CASSYRSGGYQETQYF

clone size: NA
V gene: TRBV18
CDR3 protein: CATSPAGGYYNEQFF

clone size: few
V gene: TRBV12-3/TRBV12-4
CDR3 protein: CASSLQSGVNSPLHF

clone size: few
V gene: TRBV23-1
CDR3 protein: CASSLLAGGPLSSYNEQFF

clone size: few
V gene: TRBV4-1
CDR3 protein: CASSQPLTGARREGETQYF

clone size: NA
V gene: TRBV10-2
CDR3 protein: CASSDWGALAETQYF

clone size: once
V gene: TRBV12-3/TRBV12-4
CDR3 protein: CASSGASTGELFF

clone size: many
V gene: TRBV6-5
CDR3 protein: CASSWTSRGGETQYF

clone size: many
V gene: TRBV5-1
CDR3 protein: CASSQQGRNTEAFF

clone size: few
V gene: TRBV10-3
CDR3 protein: CAISELERSSYNSPLHF

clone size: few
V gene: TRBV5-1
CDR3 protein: CASGPRISNTEAFF

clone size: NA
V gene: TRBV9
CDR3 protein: CASSVSGTGVTEAFF

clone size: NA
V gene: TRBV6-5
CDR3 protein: CASRPHRSSYNEQFF

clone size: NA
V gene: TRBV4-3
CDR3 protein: CASSQDGGFTDTQYF

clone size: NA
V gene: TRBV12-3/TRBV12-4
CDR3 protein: CASGRAEAFF

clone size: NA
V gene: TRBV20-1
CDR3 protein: CSAKGLAGGNEQFF